This T cell receptor (beta chain) comes out of a study of early T cells in non-severe SARS-CoV-2 infection. The overall study: Sequencing of bulk RNA from unsorted whole blood was done, without chain pairing.

Molecules of cDNA were individually given unique molecular identifiers that were attached to them. Via MiXCR, TCRdb re-called the 5' RACE reads, giving one row per CDR3 protein. The profile shows roughly 16,000 distinct CDR3 sequences, around 5.6% of them singletons. This clonotype was observed many times. This CDR3 is built from 14 residues. CDR1 is SEHNR and CDR2 is FQNEAQ in the germline V gene (reference sequence). V was clipped by 6 bases and J by 5 bases; unmatched bases: 8. The clonotype was recovered from an adult who was a healthcare worker with PCR-confirmed SARS-CoV-2 infection or an uninfected control (not recorded which). The sample in question was whole blood, obtained at baseline. The chain joins TRBV7-9 to TRBJ1-1, with 8 bases identical to TRBD1. For the CDR3, the DNA is TGTGCCAGCAGTTCTGGACAGGGTAATACTGAAGCTTTCTTT. Protein: CASSSGQGNTEAFF.